This T cell receptor beta chain was sequenced in a study of post-analysis software for immune sequencing data. Overall study context: Secondary progressive, relapsing-remitting and progressive-relapsing multiple sclerosis were among the included disease courses.

Unique molecular identifiers were carried by the TCR beta cDNA libraries. T cells numbering about 0.9 to 11 million yielded cDNA molecules that totaled about 500,000. Each CDR3 protein gets one entry after TCRdb re-called the PCR reads with MiXCR. The sample lists hundreds of thousands of distinct CDR3 sequences, approximately 39% occurring once. The germline V gene encodes CDR1 ENHRY and CDR2 SYGVKD. The CDR3 loop spans 13 amino acids. This clonotype was seen only a few times. What it binds is not known. General study findings and limits: The five TRBV segments detected at higher frequency in patients than in controls included TRBV5-6, TRBV5-1 and TRBV20-1. Significantly decreased normalized Chao1 diversity was recorded for multiple sclerosis patients relative to controls. Co-batched samples clustered tightly together by F measure.

The genes are TRBV10-3 and TRBJ2-5; 7 positions match TRBD2. The DNA end is a closer match to TRBJ2-7, so the J assignment may be wrong. The sample comprised blood. This clonotype originated in a girl aged 2 to 10 with multiple sclerosis. The CDR3 sequence: CAIGGEVSYEQYF. CDR3 nucleotide sequence: TGTGCCATCGGGGGGGAGGTCAGCTACGAGCAGTACTTC.